The 19 T cell receptor beta chains listed next were all sequenced from one sample in a study of radiotherapy plus CTLA-4 blockade in lung cancer. Data came from immunoSEQ multiplex PCR; TCRdb stores just in-frame clones and leaves some out. The sample lists 45,000 to 75,000 clones; just over 75% were seen once. The sample was peripheral blood, taken from a patient treated with radiotherapy plus ipilimumab. Source of these receptors: a human donor with non-small cell lung cancer who had a partial response to radiotherapy plus ipilimumab.

The genes are TRBV27 and TRBJ1-2, with 7 bases fitting TRBD1. The V and J ends lost 6 bases and 7 bases, in that order; junction bases with no gene match: 8. The CDR3 sequence is 13 residues long. Germline V gene data show CDR1 as MNHEY and CDR2 as SMNVEV (reference sequence). The CDR3 spells CASSTTGVGGYTF. The CDR3 DNA sequence: TGTGCCAGCAGCACTACAGGGGTTGGTGGCTACACCTTC.

On this clone: The same CDR3 also results from other DNA sequences found in this sample. The V and J genes are TRBV18 and TRBJ2-7; 7 bases map to TRBD1. Germline assignment: CDR1 KGHSH and CDR2 LQKENI. The CDR3 extends over 13 amino acids. The V gene end was trimmed by 3 bases and the J gene end by 3 bases; junction bases not matched to a gene: 2. In DNA, the CDR3 is TGTGCCAGCTCACCTACAGGGGTCTACGAGCAGTACTTC. Protein: CASSPTGVYEQYF.

The chain carries TRBV7-8 and TRBJ2-7; 13 bases match TRBD2. The CDR3 is made up of 14 amino acids. J lost 5 bases, V lost 6 bases, and 4 bases had no gene match. Germline-derived CDR1 and CDR2 are SGHVS and FQNEAQ. This CDR3 is CASSRLAGGHEQYF. CDR3 coding DNA: TGTGCCAGCAGTAGACTAGCGGGGGGCCACGAGCAGTACTTC.

DNA for the CDR3: TGTGCCAGCAGTTATCGGGATCGGGCGAGTGAAGCTTTCTTT. It yields the protein CASSYRDRASEAFF. V usage is TRBV6-5 and J usage is TRBJ1-1; D remains unclear. V gave up 3 bases and J gave up 7 bases, with 15 bases separating them. Germline CDR1 reads MNHEY; CDR2 reads SVGAGI. The CDR3 has 14 amino acids.

This chain links TRBV7-9 with TRBJ1-6, with D hard to call. V shed 3 bases and J shed 10 bases, with 7 bases lying between them. In germline, CDR1 is SEHNR, CDR2 FQNEAQ (reference sequence). This CDR3 is built from 12 residues. The CDR3 here is CASSFSGSPLHF. In DNA form, the CDR3 reads TGTGCCAGCAGCTTTTCAGGATCACCCCTCCACTTT.

The chain combines TRBV6-5 with TRBJ2-1; 7 bases match TRBD1. Germline V CDR1 and CDR2: MNHEY, SVGAGI. The V and J ends lost 0 bases and 5 bases, in that order; junction bases with no gene match: 7. The length of the CDR3 is 16 residues. Written as DNA, the CDR3 is TGTGCCAGCAGTTACTCGACCGGGACAGCCCACAATGAGCAGTTCTTC. It yields the protein CASSYSTGTAHNEQFF.

The V and J genes are TRBV19 and TRBJ2-5; tentative D call: TRBD1 (6 bases). CDR1 is LNHDA and CDR2 is SQIVND in the germline V gene (reference sequence). Trimming removed 5 bases from V and 4 bases from J, with 17 bases in between. CDR3 size: 15 residues. The CDR3 loop is CASSGLQGMGETQYF. CDR3 coding DNA: TGTGCCAGTAGTGGGCTCCAGGGGATGGGAGAGACCCAGTACTTC.

V usage is TRBV7-9 and J usage is TRBJ1-5; no clear D gene. Germline-derived CDR1 and CDR2 are SEHNR and FQNEAQ (reference sequence). The CDR3 runs to 14 residues. V gave up 4 bases and J gave up 0 bases, with 7 bases separating them. CDR3 sequence reads: CASSSEDSNQPQHF. For the CDR3, the DNA is TGTGCCAGCAGCTCAGAGGATAGCAATCAGCCCCAGCATTTT.

V and J are TRBV5-4 and TRBJ2-3, with D possibly matching TRBD1 (6 bases). From germline, CDR1 is SGHNT and CDR2 YYREEE (reference sequence). This CDR3 has 12 residues. Trimming shortened V by 4 bases and J by 6 bases, and 9 bases separated the two germline ends. The CDR3 reads CASSERGDTQYF. CDR3 nucleotide sequence: TGTGCCAGCAGCGAAAGGGGGGATACGCAGTATTTT.

This sequence joins TRBV5-1 and TRBJ1-6; D remains unclear. The CDR3 is 14 amino acids. Trimming removed 0 bases from V and 9 bases from J, with 10 bases in between. CDR1 and CDR2 from the germline V gene are SGHRS and YFSETQ. The CDR3 region is CASSLGAGLSPLHF. CDR3 sequence (DNA): TGCGCCAGCAGCTTGGGGGCCGGTCTTTCACCCCTCCACTTT.

This clone occurred a few times. The chain combines TRBV13 with TRBJ1-4, with 12 bases that match TRBD1. V shed 5 bases, J shed 7 bases, and the junction held 14 bases outside the gene matches. Germline lookup yields CDR1 PRHDT and CDR2 FYEKMQ (reference sequence). The CDR3 consists of 18 residues. The CDR3 coding sequence is TGTGCCAGCAGCCGACACCGGGACAGGGGGCCGGTGGGTGAAAAACTGTTTTTT. Encoded protein: CASSRHRDRGPVGEKLFF.

A remark on this clone: The same CDR3 is also encoded by other DNA sequences in this sample. The chain links TRBV6-1 to TRBJ1-6; TRBD1 aligns across 12 bases. Germline loops: CDR1 MNHNS, CDR2 SASEGT. V trimming: 2 bases; J trimming: 9 bases; junction bases outside the gene matches: 5. The CDR3 runs 16 residues. CDR3 nucleotide sequence: TGTGCCAGCAGTGAATCCGGGACAGGGGGCGGTTCACCCCTCCACTTT. This sequence encodes CASSESGTGGGSPLHF.

The CDR3 nucleotides are TGTGCCAGCAGTGAAGCGGGGGGGAGGGAGGAAAAACTGTTTTTT. Amino acids: CASSEAGGREEKLFF. The V call is TRBV6-1, the J call TRBJ1-4, with a possible D match to TRBD1 (5 bases). Trimming left V 0 bases short and J 8 bases short, with 13 bases between. This CDR3 contains 15 residues. CDR1 and CDR2 (germline): MNHNS, SASEGT.

This clone was seen only a few times. CDR3 amino acids: CASSTSGGTGELFF. The CDR3 nucleotides read TGTGCCAGTAGTACTAGCGGGGGGACCGGGGAGCTGTTTTTT. The rearrangement uses TRBV19 and TRBJ2-2; 11 bases are shared with TRBD2. The trim removed 4 bases at V and 5 bases at J, leaving 0 bases unmatched. Germline assignment: CDR1 LNHDA and CDR2 SQIVND (reference sequence). There are 14 residues in the CDR3.

This clone has a single count. The V gene is TRBV25-1, the J gene TRBJ1-2; the match to TRBD1 covers 8 bases. The CDR3 totals 11 residues. The germline V gene has CDR1 MGHDK and CDR2 SYGVNS. With 11 bases clipped from V and 8 bases from J, the junction kept 7 bases outside the gene matches. In DNA form, the CDR3 reads TGTGCCGCCAGGGGGCGAGGAGGCTACACCTTC. Its translation: CAARGRGGYTF.

The gene calls are TRBV5-1 and TRBJ2-7, with 8 bases that match TRBD1. Germline CDR1 and CDR2: SGHRS and YFSETQ. This CDR3 has 13 residues. The junction had 1 base not matched to a gene; V was cut back by 3 bases and J by 2 bases. The CDR3 protein is CASSWGQAYEQYF. For the CDR3, the DNA is TGCGCCAGCAGCTGGGGACAGGCCTACGAGCAGTACTTC.

This clone was seen just once. The V call is TRBV11-2, the J call TRBJ2-7, with D possibly being TRBD1 (5 bases). The CDR3 extends over 12 amino acids. From germline, CDR1 is SGHAT and CDR2 FQNNGV. The V end lost 4 bases, the J end lost 6 bases, and 10 bases lay between the germline ends. The CDR3 is CASSSSGPEQYF. In DNA form, the CDR3 reads TGTGCCAGCAGCTCATCAGGGCCCGAGCAGTACTTC.

The rearrangement uses TRBV6-1 and TRBJ2-7; 8 positions match TRBD1. The CDR3 is made up of 14 amino acids. The germline CDR1 and CDR2 sequences are MNHNS and SASEGT. With 5 bases clipped from V and 3 bases from J, the junction kept 6 bases outside the gene matches. CDR3 sequence reads: CASSQDRGSYEQYF. Written as DNA, the CDR3 is TGTGCCAGCAGTCAAGACAGGGGTAGCTACGAGCAGTACTTC.

The sample holds a few counts of this clone. The rearrangement links TRBV5-1 to TRBJ1-3; TRBD1 is a possible D gene (5 bases). V was cut by 1 base and J by 2 bases, with 16 bases left in between. Germline CDR1 reads SGHRS; CDR2 reads YFSETQ. The CDR3 covers 17 residues. The CDR3: CASSLFGRGITGNTIYF. CDR3 nucleotide sequence: TGCGCCAGCAGCTTGTTTGGCCGGGGGATCACTGGAAACACCATATATTTT.